Listed here are 24 T cell receptor beta chains from one sample, sequenced in a study of T-cell memory formation after mild COVID-19. One entry per CDR3 protein results from TCRdb running MiXCR on the 5' RACE reads. The sample records 350,000 to 500,000 distinct CDR3 sequences, roughly 18% being singletons. Sequencing was performed on PBMCs or a T cell subset sorted from them (not recorded which). All receptors come from a man aged 18 to 29 who had mild COVID-19 (a few samples of this study predate the infection). Cell type and time point are not known.

The rearrangement joins TRBV28 to TRBJ1-6; D gene ambiguous. Per germline, CDR1 MDHEN and CDR2 SYDVKM. The length of the CDR3 is 14 residues. V lost 3 bases to trimming and J lost 7 bases, with 10 bases between them. This CDR3 reads CASSLSRENSPLHF. CDR3 bases: TGTGCCAGCAGTTTGAGTCGGGAGAATTCACCCCTCCACTTT.

This chain uses TRBV12-3 or TRBV12-4 with TRBJ1-1; no reliable D call. The CDR3 is made up of 15 amino acids. V lost 7 bases, J lost 3 bases, and 18 bases lay in between. The CDR3 coding sequence is TGTGCCAGCATTCCCCCCCCGGCGAGGGACACTGAAGCTTTCTTT. Protein product: CASIPPPARDTEAFF.

Only one count was recorded for this clonotype. CDR3 bases: TGTGCCAGCAGCCAACCGAAGACCGGGACTATAAGCTGGACCCAGTACTTC. As protein: CASSQPKTGTISWTQYF. This rearrangement joins TRBV7-6 to TRBJ2-5; 7 bases line up with TRBD2. CDR1 is SGHVS and CDR2 is FNYEAQ in the germline V gene. CDR3 size: 17 residues. Trimming cost V 5 bases and J 7 bases; bases outside gene matches: 19.

The gene calls are TRBV5-1 and TRBJ1-2, with TRBD1 as a possible D gene (5 bases). This CDR3 has 15 residues. V was clipped by 4 bases and J by 6 bases, with 19 bases between them. Germline CDR1 is SGHRS and CDR2 is YFSETQ. CDR3 bases: TGCGCCAGCAGCCCGGATTCGGGTATGGGGGATGGCTACACCTTC. Protein sequence: CASSPDSGMGDGYTF.

J is TRBJ1-5 and V is TRBV7-2, with no clear D. The ends were cut back, 3 bases at V and 0 bases at J, with 6 bases in the middle. The germline V gene encodes CDR1 SGHTA and CDR2 FQGNSA. There are 14 residues in the CDR3. CDR3 in DNA: TGTGCCAGCAGCTTGCAGGCTAGCAATCAGCCCCAGCATTTT. This codes for CASSLQASNQPQHF.

This sequence joins TRBV12-3 or TRBV12-4 and TRBJ1-1; D is undetermined. V was pared by 4 bases and J by 9 bases, with 15 bases between. The length of the CDR3 is 13 residues. The CDR3 coding sequence is TGTGCCAGCAGTTCAGCCTACGGGCTTAAAGCTTTCTTT. It specifies CASSSAYGLKAFF.

J is TRBJ2-3 and V is TRBV27, with 7 bases matching TRBD1. The CDR3 spans 13 residues. The junction had 5 bases not matched to a gene; V was cut back by 6 bases and J by 5 bases. Germline-derived CDR1 and CDR2 are MNHEY and SMNVEV (reference sequence). Here the CDR3 reads CASSDRVGDTQYF. CDR3 DNA: TGTGCCAGCAGCGACAGGGTGGGAGATACGCAGTATTTT.

The chain links TRBV6-5 to TRBJ2-5; weak D call: TRBD2 (5 bases). The CDR3 totals 13 residues. Germline V gene sequence: CDR1 MNHEY, CDR2 SVGAGI. Trimming shortened V by 5 bases and J by 8 bases, and 15 bases separated the two germline ends. Here the CDR3 reads CASSTLEDNTQYF. CDR3 sequence (DNA): TGTGCCAGCAGTACCCTGGAGGATAATACCCAGTACTTC.

This clonotype was counted a few times. The rearrangement joins TRBV3-1 to TRBJ2-5, with D possibly TRBD1 on 5 matching bases. The CDR3 covers 15 residues. Germline V lookup: CDR1 LGHDT, CDR2 YNNKEL (reference sequence). V lost 2 bases and J lost 2, with 12 bases in between. As DNA, the CDR3 is TGTGCCAGCAGCCAACCATGGACAATGCAAGAGACCCAGTACTTC. It yields the protein CASSQPWTMQETQYF.

There are a few counts of this clonotype. This chain links TRBV7-9 with TRBJ2-5, with 8 bases identical to TRBD1. The CDR3 covers 14 residues. Looked up from germline, CDR1 is SEHNR and CDR2 is FQNEAQ (reference sequence). Trimming cost V 1 base and J 5 bases; bases outside gene matches: 3. CDR3 protein: CASSLEDRVETQYF. In nucleotides, the CDR3 is TGTGCCAGCAGCTTAGAGGACAGGGTTGAGACCCAGTACTTC.

This clonotype was detected a few times. The V call is TRBV6-1, the J call TRBJ1-5; 10 bases line up with TRBD1. V was clipped by 5 bases and J by 10 bases; unmatched bases: 11. This CDR3 has 15 residues. Per the germline V gene, CDR1 is MNHNS and CDR2 is SASEGT. CDR3 nucleotides: TGTGCCAGCAGTCGAGGAGGACAGGGGGTATATCCCCAGCATTTT. The encoded protein is CASSRGGQGVYPQHF.

This clonotype was observed a few times. The J gene is TRBJ2-3, the V gene TRBV20-1; D call uncertain. This CDR3 is 14 amino acids long. Germline loops: CDR1 DFQATT, CDR2 SNEGSKA (reference sequence). V was trimmed by 4 bases and J by 4 bases, leaving 15 bases between them. The CDR3 reads CSATTTRAADTQYF. In DNA, the CDR3 is TGCAGTGCTACTACGACAAGGGCCGCAGATACGCAGTATTTT.

The V gene is TRBV7-9, the J gene TRBJ1-3, with 7 nucleotides matching TRBD1. V lost 5 bases, J lost 0 bases, and 4 bases stayed unmatched. The CDR3 totals 15 residues. The germline CDR1 and CDR2 sequences are SEHNR and FQNEAQ (reference sequence). The CDR3 bases are TGTGCCAGCAGCATGACAGGGAGCTCTGGAAACACCATATATTTT. Translated, it gives CASSMTGSSGNTIYF. The variable domain in full, completed from reference TRBV7-9 and TRBJ1-3, reads DTGVSQNPRHKITKRGQNVTFRCDPISEHNRLYWYRQTLGQGPEFLTYFQNEAQLEKSRLLSDRFSAERPKGSFSTLEIQRTEQGDSAMYLCASSMTGSSGNTIYFGEGSWLTVV.

The table lists this clonotype with a few counts. The V call is TRBV27, the J call TRBJ2-1; tentative D call: TRBD1 (5 bases). CDR1 is MNHEY and CDR2 is SMNVEV in the germline V gene (reference sequence). V was pared by 5 bases and J by 0 bases, with 8 bases between. CDR3 size: 14 residues. The CDR3 DNA reads as TGTGCCAGCAGTATCAGGGACTCCTACAATGAGCAGTTCTTC. This sequence encodes CASSIRDSYNEQFF.

This rearrangement joins TRBV12-3 or TRBV12-4 to TRBJ2-3, with 7 bases matching TRBD2. The CDR3 consists of 12 residues. J lost 8 bases, V lost 3 bases, and 2 bases had no gene match. Here the CDR3 DNA reads TGTGCCAGCAGTTTTGGGGGGGGTACGCAGTATTTT. It translates to CASSFGGGTQYF.

This clonotype appeared once. This chain joins TRBV25-1 and TRBJ2-1; the match to TRBD2 covers 7 bases. The CDR3 sequence is 11 residues long. Germline values: CDR1 MGHDK, CDR2 SYGVNS. The CDR3 sequence is CAVRGDQEQFF. CDR3 in DNA: TGTGCGGTACGGGGGGATCAGGAGCAGTTCTTC.

This chain joins TRBV29-1 and TRBJ2-7; a weak D match, TRBD1 (6 bases). Germline V gene data show CDR1 as SQVTM and CDR2 as ANQGSEA. Trimming took off 5 bases at V and 2 bases at J, with 13 bases between the two ends. The CDR3 sequence is 13 residues long. The CDR3 spells CSVQGPTTYEQYF. DNA for the CDR3: TGCAGCGTTCAGGGGCCAACAACCTACGAGCAGTACTTC.

The sample holds a few counts of this clonotype. This sequence joins TRBV18 and TRBJ2-3; possible D gene TRBD1, 6 bases. V lost 6 bases and J lost 0, with 13 bases in between. This CDR3 has 15 amino acids. Germline-derived CDR1 and CDR2 are KGHSH and LQKENI. The CDR3 reads CASSERQGSTDTQYF. Here the CDR3 DNA reads TGTGCCAGCTCTGAAAGGCAGGGGAGCACAGATACGCAGTATTTT.

The CDR3 DNA is TGTGCCACCAGCAGAAGGGGCCCCGGGGCTGAAGCTTTCTTT. Translating gives CATSRRGPGAEAFF. The chain has TRBV15 and TRBJ1-1; TRBD1 might be the D (5 bases). V was trimmed by 2 bases and J by 6 bases, leaving 13 bases between them. The CDR3 runs 14 residues. Germline CDR1 LNHNV, CDR2 YYDKDF (reference sequence).

This clonotype was seen more than once but under ten times. The rearrangement links TRBV4-3 to TRBJ2-1, with D possibly called TRBD1 or TRBD2 (5 bases each). The V end was cut by 0 bases, the J end by 0 bases, with 12 bases between. CDR3 size: 17 residues. From germline, CDR1 is LGHNA and CDR2 YSLEER. Here the CDR3 reads CASSQDLAGGSYNEQFF. CDR3 DNA: TGCGCCAGCAGCCAAGATCTGGCTGGGGGCTCCTACAATGAGCAGTTCTTC.

There are a few counts of this clonotype. The rearrangement links TRBV2 to TRBJ2-5; D could derive from TRBD1 or TRBD2 (6 bases each). This CDR3 is built from 15 residues. V lost 4 bases, J lost 5 bases, and 17 bases lay in between. The germline V gene encodes CDR1 SNHLY and CDR2 FYNNEI. CDR3 DNA sequence: TGTGCCAGCAGTGTCACATACGGGGGCACGGAGACCCAGTACTTC. Encoded protein: CASSVTYGGTETQYF.

The chain is built from TRBV6-5 and TRBJ2-5; 8 nucleotides align to TRBD2. The CDR3 length is 15 residues. J was trimmed by 4 bases and V by 7 bases; bases with no gene match: 11. Per germline, CDR1 MNHEY and CDR2 SVGAGI. For the CDR3, the DNA is TGTGCCAGCATCCGATCCGGGGGGGGCCGAGAGACCCAGTACTTC. Translating gives CASIRSGGGRETQYF.

The chain recombines TRBV7-2 with TRBJ1-2; 7 bases fit TRBD1. This CDR3 has 14 residues. Trimming removed 4 bases from V and 8 bases from J; junction bases left unmatched: 10. Germline CDR1 reads SGHTA; CDR2 reads FQGNSA. In DNA, the CDR3 is TGTGCCAGCAGCTCAAGTGACAGGGCGGGAGGCTACACCTTC. Its translation is CASSSSDRAGGYTF.

This clonotype was seen a handful of times. The V call is TRBV13, the J call TRBJ2-7; 8 bases fit TRBD1. V dropped 5 bases and J dropped 5; count of bases not matched to a gene: 5. This CDR3 has 13 residues. Germline V gene data show CDR1 as PRHDT and CDR2 as FYEKMQ (reference sequence). CDR3 amino acids: CASSLTGVNEQYF. CDR3 DNA: TGTGCCAGCAGCCTGACAGGGGTCAACGAGCAGTACTTC. The full variable domain, rest sourced from reference TRBV13 and TRBJ2-7, is AAGVIQSPRHLIKEKRETATLKCYPIPRHDTVYWYQQGPGQDPQFLISFYEKMQSDKGSIPDRFSAQQFSDYHSELNMSSLELGDSALYFCASSLTGVNEQYFGPGTRLTVT.